Listed below are T cell receptor beta chains from one sample, sequenced in a study of lymphopenia after photon versus proton radiotherapy. Generated by immunoSEQ multiplex PCR, the TCRdb table keeps only in-frame clones and is missing some. Of tens of thousands of clones listed, roughly 92% are singletons. The sequencing used peripheral blood, collected from a patient treated with photon-based radiotherapy. These receptors were collected from a man between 60 and 70 years old with cholangiocarcinoma. Both conserved end residues are part of each CDR3. Fields, in order: clone size, J gene, D gene, V gene, CDR3 length, CDR3 protein, CDR3 DNA. The D gene is left open where the match is weak. The size field is filled for only some rows; it gives once, few, many or a size class.

abundance: .
j_gene: TRBJ2-1
d_gene: .
v_gene: TRBV11-2
len: 16
CDR3aa: CASSLQGRSRAHEQFF
CDR3nt: TGTGCCAGCAGCTTACAGGGACGTTCGAGGGCCCATGAGCAGTTCTTC

abundance: .
j_gene: TRBJ1-2
d_gene: .
v_gene: TRBV27
len: 13
CDR3aa: CASRKDSNYGYTF
CDR3nt: TGTGCCAGCAGGAAGGACAGTAACTATGGCTACACCTTC

abundance: .
j_gene: TRBJ1-1
d_gene: .
v_gene: TRBV5-4
len: 13
CDR3aa: CASSSSENTEAFF
CDR3nt: TGTGCCAGCAGCTCCTCAGAGAACACTGAAGCTTTCTTT

abundance: few
j_gene: TRBJ1-2
d_gene: .
v_gene: TRBV2
len: 14
CDR3aa: CASSVADTVYGYTF
CDR3nt: TGTGCCAGCAGTGTCGCGGACACAGTCTATGGCTACACCTTC

abundance: .
j_gene: TRBJ2-1
d_gene: TRBD2
v_gene: TRBV10-1
len: 18
CDR3aa: CASSDQRVAGGRYNEQFF
CDR3nt: TGCGCCAGCAGTGATCAGAGGGTAGCGGGAGGACGATACAATGAGCAGTTCTTC

abundance: .
j_gene: TRBJ2-7
d_gene: .
v_gene: TRBV4-2
len: 13
CDR3aa: CASSLGPLGEQYF
CDR3nt: TGTGCCAGCAGCCTCGGGCCATTAGGCGAGCAGTACTTC

abundance: .
j_gene: TRBJ2-1
d_gene: .
v_gene: TRBV11-3
len: 15
CDR3aa: CASSFIGRTYNEQFF
CDR3nt: TGTGCCAGCAGCTTTATCGGGAGAACCTACAATGAGCAGTTCTTC

abundance: .
j_gene: TRBJ2-7
d_gene: .
v_gene: TRBV5-4
len: 13
CDR3aa: CASSLAPAYEQYF
CDR3nt: TGTGCCAGCAGCTTAGCACCGGCCTACGAGCAGTACTTC

abundance: .
j_gene: TRBJ1-1
d_gene: TRBD1
v_gene: TRBV10-3
len: 15
CDR3aa: CAISGTGGAYTEAFF
CDR3nt: TGTGCCATCAGTGGGACAGGGGGCGCGTACACTGAAGCTTTCTTT

abundance: once
j_gene: TRBJ2-7
d_gene: TRBD1
v_gene: TRBV19
len: 15
CDR3aa: CASSIRSGQSYEQYF
CDR3nt: TGTGCCAGTAGTATAAGATCGGGACAGTCCTACGAGCAGTACTTC

abundance: .
j_gene: TRBJ1-4
d_gene: .
v_gene: TRBV9
len: 13
CDR3aa: CASSGTENEKLFF
CDR3nt: TGTGCCAGCAGCGGTACTGAAAATGAAAAACTGTTTTTT

abundance: .
j_gene: TRBJ1-5
d_gene: .
v_gene: TRBV28
len: 11
CDR3aa: CASSLDKTQHF
CDR3nt: TGTGCCAGCAGTTTAGACAAGACCCAGCATTTT

abundance: .
j_gene: TRBJ2-1
d_gene: TRBD2
v_gene: TRBV18
len: 13
CDR3aa: CASSKGTSDEQFF
CDR3nt: TGTGCCAGCTCCAAAGGGACTAGCGATGAGCAGTTCTTC

abundance: .
j_gene: TRBJ2-3
d_gene: .
v_gene: TRBV7-9
len: 13
CDR3aa: CASIQDPHQSQYF
CDR3nt: TGTGCCAGCATTCAGGACCCTCATCAGTCACAGTATTTT

abundance: .
j_gene: TRBJ1-1
d_gene: .
v_gene: TRBV11-2
len: 15
CDR3aa: CASSLGFDGRAEAFF
CDR3nt: TGTGCCAGCAGCTTAGGATTTGACGGGCGCGCTGAAGCTTTCTTT

abundance: .
j_gene: TRBJ2-5
d_gene: TRBD1
v_gene: TRBV2
len: 14
CDR3aa: CASSVDRAQETQYF
CDR3nt: TGTGCCAGCAGTGTGGACAGGGCTCAAGAGACCCAGTACTTC

abundance: .
j_gene: TRBJ2-3
d_gene: .
v_gene: TRBV9
len: 16
CDR3aa: CASSADGTYNTDTQYF
CDR3nt: TGTGCCAGCAGCGCGGACGGGACTTATAACACAGATACGCAGTATTTT

abundance: .
j_gene: TRBJ2-5
d_gene: .
v_gene: TRBV29-1
len: 10
CDR3aa: CSVTEETQYF
CDR3nt: TGCAGCGTTACGGAAGAGACCCAGTACTTC

abundance: .
j_gene: TRBJ1-1
d_gene: .
v_gene: TRBV2
len: 15
CDR3aa: CASSEAWVRDTEAFF
CDR3nt: TGTGCCAGCAGTGAAGCGTGGGTCAGGGACACTGAAGCTTTCTTT

abundance: .
j_gene: TRBJ2-7
d_gene: TRBD1
v_gene: TRBV18
len: 13
CDR3aa: CASSSGTGYPVDF
CDR3nt: TGTGCCAGCTCATCCGGGACAGGGTATCCCGTGGACTTC

abundance: .
j_gene: TRBJ1-2
d_gene: TRBD1
v_gene: TRBV18
len: 15
CDR3aa: CASSSTQGARYGYTF
CDR3nt: TGTGCCAGCTCAAGTACTCAGGGGGCGCGTTATGGCTACACCTTC

abundance: .
j_gene: TRBJ1-1
d_gene: TRBD1
v_gene: TRBV6-1
len: 11
CDR3aa: CASSTGGQDFF
CDR3nt: TGTGCCAGCAGTACAGGGGGACAGGATTTCTTT

abundance: .
j_gene: TRBJ2-2
d_gene: TRBD2
v_gene: TRBV11-1
len: 18
CDR3aa: CASSSDGEAGVNTGELFF
CDR3nt: TGTGCCAGCAGCTCGGACGGGGAAGCGGGAGTGAACACCGGGGAGCTGTTTTTT

abundance: .
j_gene: TRBJ2-3
d_gene: TRBD1
v_gene: TRBV7-8
len: 13
CDR3aa: CASSPMGGTGQYF
CDR3nt: TGTGCCAGCAGCCCTATGGGCGGGACAGGGCAGTATTTT

abundance: .
j_gene: TRBJ1-4
d_gene: .
v_gene: TRBV7-9
len: 14
CDR3aa: CASSFTTEGEKLFF
CDR3nt: TGTGCCAGCAGCTTCACTACCGAGGGTGAAAAACTGTTTTTT

abundance: .
j_gene: TRBJ2-1
d_gene: .
v_gene: TRBV7-9
len: 16
CDR3aa: CASSPGRISVRDEQFF
CDR3nt: TGTGCCAGCAGCCCCGGACGGATCTCCGTCCGGGATGAGCAGTTCTTC

abundance: .
j_gene: TRBJ2-2
d_gene: .
v_gene: TRBV4-1
len: 17
CDR3aa: CASSPGPSARRTGELFF
CDR3nt: TGCGCCAGCAGCCCCGGACCTAGCGCCCGCCGCACCGGGGAGCTGTTTTTT

abundance: .
j_gene: TRBJ2-7
d_gene: .
v_gene: TRBV11-2
len: 16
CDR3aa: CASSGRPSPNTYEQYF
CDR3nt: TGTGCCAGCAGCGGGAGACCGTCACCTAATACCTACGAGCAGTACTTC

abundance: .
j_gene: TRBJ1-1
d_gene: .
v_gene: TRBV14
len: 15
CDR3aa: CASSLLRAVNTEAFF
CDR3nt: TGTGCCAGCAGCCTATTAAGGGCAGTGAACACTGAAGCTTTCTTT

abundance: .
j_gene: TRBJ1-2
d_gene: .
v_gene: TRBV7-9
len: 17
CDR3aa: CASSPSGGRRTYVGYTF
CDR3nt: TGTGCCAGCAGCCCCTCGGGAGGGAGAAGGACATATGTCGGCTACACCTTC

abundance: .
j_gene: TRBJ1-1
d_gene: .
v_gene: TRBV11-3
len: 16
CDR3aa: CASSKPGPQGDTEAFF
CDR3nt: TGTGCCAGCAGCAAGCCGGGACCCCAAGGTGACACTGAAGCTTTCTTT

abundance: .
j_gene: TRBJ1-4
d_gene: .
v_gene: TRBV2
len: 14
CDR3aa: CASSDGRASEKLFF
CDR3nt: TGTGCCAGCAGTGACGGCAGGGCAAGTGAAAAACTGTTTTTT

abundance: .
j_gene: TRBJ2-5
d_gene: .
v_gene: TRBV4-3
len: 12
CDR3aa: CASSDGQETQYF
CDR3nt: TGCGCCAGCAGTGACGGGCAAGAGACCCAGTACTTC

abundance: .
j_gene: TRBJ1-2
d_gene: TRBD1
v_gene: TRBV4-2
len: 17
CDR3aa: CASTRLGGAEGSYGYTF
CDR3nt: TGTGCCAGCACCCGGCTAGGGGGCGCGGAGGGCTCCTATGGCTACACCTTC

abundance: once
j_gene: TRBJ2-1
d_gene: TRBD2
v_gene: TRBV7-7
len: 15
CDR3aa: CASSLGGLGRNEQFF
CDR3nt: TGTGCTAGCAGCTTAGGAGGACTAGGCCGCAATGAGCAGTTCTTC

abundance: .
j_gene: TRBJ1-2
d_gene: TRBD1
v_gene: TRBV27
len: 13
CDR3aa: CASSLSTGDGYTF
CDR3nt: TGTGCCAGCAGTTTATCGACAGGGGATGGCTACACCTTC

abundance: once
j_gene: TRBJ1-5
d_gene: TRBD1
v_gene: TRBV19
len: 16
CDR3aa: CASSISTGAGNQPQHF
CDR3nt: TGTGCCAGTAGTATATCGACAGGGGCCGGCAATCAGCCCCAGCATTTT

abundance: .
j_gene: TRBJ1-4
d_gene: .
v_gene: TRBV19
len: 13
CDR3aa: CASSTATNEKLFF
CDR3nt: TGTGCCAGTAGTACCGCAACTAATGAAAAACTGTTTTTT

abundance: .
j_gene: TRBJ2-7
d_gene: TRBD2
v_gene: TRBV27
len: 16
CDR3aa: CASSLSGLAGSYEQYF
CDR3nt: TGTGCCAGCAGTTTATCAGGCCTAGCGGGCTCCTACGAGCAGTACTTC

abundance: .
j_gene: TRBJ1-4
d_gene: TRBD1
v_gene: TRBV4-3
len: 15
CDR3aa: CASSQHRGTNEKLFF
CDR3nt: TGCGCCAGCAGCCAACACAGGGGGACTAATGAAAAACTGTTTTTT

abundance: .
j_gene: TRBJ2-3
d_gene: TRBD1
v_gene: TRBV7-8
len: 16
CDR3aa: CASSLLQGVRGDTQYF
CDR3nt: TGTGCCAGCAGCTTACTTCAGGGGGTCAGGGGTGATACGCAGTATTTT

abundance: .
j_gene: TRBJ2-3
d_gene: TRBD2
v_gene: TRBV4-2
len: 15
CDR3aa: CASSRTSGGADTQYF
CDR3nt: TGTGCCAGCAGCCGGACTAGCGGGGGGGCAGATACGCAGTATTTT

abundance: .
j_gene: TRBJ2-1
d_gene: .
v_gene: TRBV27
len: 21
CDR3aa: CASSLVRSGTLTRFSYNEQFF
CDR3nt: TGTGCCAGCAGTTTAGTCAGGTCCGGGACACTTACGAGATTCTCCTACAATGAGCAGTTCTTC

abundance: .
j_gene: TRBJ2-1
d_gene: .
v_gene: TRBV18
len: 16
CDR3aa: CASSLPGGSSYNEQFF
CDR3nt: TGTGCCAGCTCACTACCGGGTGGGAGCTCCTACAATGAGCAGTTCTTC

abundance: .
j_gene: TRBJ1-6
d_gene: .
v_gene: TRBV7-6
len: 14
CDR3aa: CASSLSDENSPLHF
CDR3nt: TGTGCCAGCAGCTTATCGGACGAAAATTCACCCCTCCACTTT

abundance: .
j_gene: TRBJ1-3
d_gene: .
v_gene: TRBV7-2
len: 14
CDR3aa: CASSFGTPRNTIYF
CDR3nt: TGTGCCAGCAGCTTCGGGACACCCAGAAACACCATATATTTT

abundance: .
j_gene: TRBJ1-2
d_gene: .
v_gene: TRBV6-4
len: 13
CDR3aa: CASRRTLNYGYTF
CDR3nt: TGTGCCAGCAGAAGGACACTAAACTATGGCTACACCTTC

abundance: .
j_gene: TRBJ2-2
d_gene: TRBD2
v_gene: TRBV11-2
len: 16
CDR3aa: CASSLGGLAGRWELFF
CDR3nt: TGTGCCAGCAGCTTAGGGGGGCTAGCGGGAAGATGGGAGCTGTTTTTT

abundance: .
j_gene: TRBJ2-7
d_gene: TRBD1
v_gene: TRBV11-2
len: 14
CDR3aa: CASRGQGALGEQYF
CDR3nt: TGTGCCAGCAGAGGACAGGGGGCATTAGGGGAGCAGTACTTC

abundance: once
j_gene: TRBJ1-1
d_gene: .
v_gene: TRBV2
len: 14
CDR3aa: CASGWGPGNTEAFF
CDR3nt: TGTGCCAGCGGGTGGGGTCCGGGGAACACTGAAGCTTTCTTT

abundance: .
j_gene: TRBJ1-4
d_gene: .
v_gene: TRBV5-5
len: 13
CDR3aa: CASSPDSHEKLFF
CDR3nt: TGTGCCAGCAGCCCGGACAGTCATGAAAAACTGTTTTTT

abundance: .
j_gene: TRBJ2-1
d_gene: .
v_gene: TRBV7-2
len: 16
CDR3aa: CASSFQGGLPYNEQFF
CDR3nt: TGTGCCAGCAGCTTCCAGGGGGGGCTCCCCTACAATGAGCAGTTCTTC

abundance: .
j_gene: TRBJ2-7
d_gene: TRBD2
v_gene: TRBV11-2
len: 15
CDR3aa: CASSSKGLAGNEQYF
CDR3nt: TGTGCCAGCAGCTCGAAAGGACTAGCGGGAAACGAGCAGTACTTC

abundance: .
j_gene: TRBJ1-5
d_gene: TRBD1
v_gene: TRBV5-1
len: 16
CDR3aa: CASSPGTDYSNQPQHF
CDR3nt: TGCGCCAGCAGCCCTGGGACAGACTATAGCAATCAGCCCCAGCATTTT

abundance: .
j_gene: TRBJ2-1
d_gene: .
v_gene: TRBV9
len: 16
CDR3aa: CASSVVGDTTTDEQFF
CDR3nt: TGTGCCAGCAGCGTAGTGGGAGACACCACGACAGATGAGCAGTTCTTC

abundance: .
j_gene: TRBJ2-5
d_gene: .
v_gene: TRBV5-8
len: 14
CDR3aa: CASRSLVGQETQYF
CDR3nt: TGTGCCAGCAGATCCCTGGTGGGGCAAGAGACCCAGTACTTC

abundance: .
j_gene: TRBJ1-6
d_gene: .
v_gene: TRBV7-8
len: 18
CDR3aa: CASSLIFGTTNYNSPLHF
CDR3nt: TGTGCCAGCAGCTTAATTTTTGGGACGACCAACTATAATTCACCCCTCCACTTT

abundance: .
j_gene: TRBJ2-3
d_gene: .
v_gene: TRBV7-2
len: 15
CDR3aa: CASSTRDPSADTQYF
CDR3nt: TGTGCCAGCAGCACCCGGGACCCATCGGCAGATACGCAGTATTTT

abundance: .
j_gene: TRBJ2-5
d_gene: TRBD1
v_gene: TRBV7-9
len: 14
CDR3aa: CASSLVTGEETQYF
CDR3nt: TGTGCCAGCAGCTTAGTTACAGGGGAAGAGACCCAGTACTTC